This TCR beta chain stems from a study of Ad26.COV2.S vaccination and SARS-CoV-2 variants. The overall study: Intramuscular Ad26.COV2.S at 5x10^10 or 1x10^11 viral particles.

TCRdb's copy holds only in-frame clones and misses some; the assay was immunoSEQ multiplex PCR. The sample includes about 680,000 clones, about 89% of them seen just once. This CDR3 has 16 residues. Trimming cost V 3 bases and J 5 bases; bases outside gene matches: 8. The germline CDR1 and CDR2 sequences are MGHDK and SYGVNS. Sample treatment: some 20 received Ad26.COV2.S at low or high dose, single or two shots; 5 received placebo; per-sample allocation not given. Day 63 after the first injection of vaccine or placebo was the sampling time. A Boston donor was an adult aged 18-55 years. The sample here was peripheral blood, taken in a trial of Ad26.COV2.S vaccine versus placebo. This TCR came from a person between 18 and 59 years old who received the Ad26.COV2.S COVID-19 vaccine or a placebo. V and J are TRBV25-1 and TRBJ2-2; TRBD1 agrees at 8 bases. The CDR3: CASSDPGTGMTGELFF. In nucleotides, the CDR3 is TGTGCCAGCAGTGACCCCGGGACAGGAATGACCGGGGAGCTGTTTTTT.